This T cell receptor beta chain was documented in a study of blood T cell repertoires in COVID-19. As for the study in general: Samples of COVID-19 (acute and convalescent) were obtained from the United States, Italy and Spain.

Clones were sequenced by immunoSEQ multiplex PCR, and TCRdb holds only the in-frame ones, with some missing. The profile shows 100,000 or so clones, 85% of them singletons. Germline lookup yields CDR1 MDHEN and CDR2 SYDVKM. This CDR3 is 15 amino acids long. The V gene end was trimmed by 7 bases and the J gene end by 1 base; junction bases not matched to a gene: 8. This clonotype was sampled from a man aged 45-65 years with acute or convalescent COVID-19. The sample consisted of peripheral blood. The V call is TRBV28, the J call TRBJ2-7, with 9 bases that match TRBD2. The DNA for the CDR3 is TGTGCCAGCAACTTTAGACTAGCGGTTTCCTACGAGCAGTACTTC. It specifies CASNFRLAVSYEQYF.